The 7 T cell receptor beta chains below were found in one sample sequenced in a study of shared clonotypes between healthy human individuals. The method was immunoSEQ multiplex PCR; TCRdb's version includes in-frame clones alone and lacks a portion of them. Of 450,000 to 500,000 clones in the sample, 78% were seen once. Sequencing input: PBMCs. The receptors were gathered from a woman between 35 and 50 years old in good health. Some clones in this sample may be carry-over from other donors' samples.

The genes are TRBV19 and TRBJ2-1; TRBD2 aligns across 8 bases. There are 15 residues in the CDR3. J gave up 2 bases and V 5 bases, and 5 bases lay outside the gene matches. Germline CDR1 reads LNHDA; CDR2 reads SQIVND (reference sequence). The CDR3 protein is CASSLRSGTYNEQFF. The CDR3, as DNA: TGTGCCAGTAGTCTACGTAGCGGGACCTACAATGAGCAGTTCTTC. The entire variable domain, with the rest obtained from reference TRBV19 and TRBJ2-1, is as follows: DGGITQSPKYLFRKEGQNVTLSCEQNLNHDAMYWYRQDPGQGLRLIYYSQIVNDFQKGDIAEGYSVSREKKESFPLTVTSAQKNPTAFYLCASSLRSGTYNEQFFGPGTRLTVL.

The table lists this clone with a few counts. The V gene is TRBV6-4, the J gene TRBJ2-2; no clear D gene. The CDR3 loop spans 13 amino acids. Trimming shortened V by 3 bases and J by 1 base, and 3 bases separated the two germline ends. CDR1 is MRHNA, CDR2 SNTAGT, per germline. This CDR3 reads CASSEGNTGELFF. For the CDR3, the DNA is TGTGCCAGCAGTGAAGGGAACACCGGGGAGCTGTTTTTT.

The chain combines TRBV7-2 with TRBJ2-2; 10 nucleotides match TRBD1. There are 16 residues in the CDR3. Germline V lookup: CDR1 SGHTA, CDR2 FQGNSA. V was clipped by 5 bases and J by 4 bases; unmatched bases: 7. The CDR3 DNA follows: TGTGCCAGCAGCCTATTGGGACAGGGGATCACCGGGGAGCTGTTTTTT. It is translated as CASSLLGQGITGELFF.

The chain recombines TRBV5-1 with TRBJ2-5; 10 nucleotides align to TRBD2. Germline values: CDR1 SGHRS, CDR2 YFSETQ. CDR3 length equals 16 residues. The trim removed 0 bases at V and 1 base at J, leaving 3 bases unmatched. CDR3 in amino acids: CASSLGPSGSQETQYF. The CDR3 nucleotides read TGCGCCAGCAGCTTGGGTCCTAGCGGGAGCCAAGAGACCCAGTACTTC.

The rearrangement uses TRBV5-8 and TRBJ2-1, with D perhaps TRBD1 (6 bases). V was clipped by 6 bases and J by 0 bases, with 13 bases between them. CDR1 and CDR2 (germline): SGHTS, YDEGEE. The CDR3 has 15 residues. The CDR3: CASITGRNSYNEQFF. DNA for the CDR3: TGTGCCAGCATCACAGGGAGAAACTCCTACAATGAGCAGTTCTTC. The full variable domain, in which reference TRBV5-8 and TRBJ2-1 provide the parts outside the CDR3, is EAGVTQSPTHLIKTRGQQATLRCSPISGHTSVYWYQQALGLGLQFLLWYDEGEERNRGNFPPRFSGRQFPNYSSELNVNALELEDSALYLCASITGRNSYNEQFFGPGTRLTVL.

Turning to this clone: Other DNA variants within this sample encode the same CDR3. V gene TRBV5-1 combines with J gene TRBJ1-1; TRBD1 matches at 8 bases. V was pared by 4 bases and J by 2 bases, with 4 bases of the junction left unmatched. This CDR3 region has 14 residues. Germline values: CDR1 SGHRS, CDR2 YFSETQ. The CDR3 spells CASSTGTGNTEAFF. The CDR3 region has the DNA TGCGCCAGCAGCACAGGGACAGGTAACACTGAAGCTTTCTTT.

This sequence joins TRBV28 and TRBJ1-4, with D unresolved. Trimming shortened V by 3 bases and J by 8 bases, and 4 bases separated the two germline ends. The length of the CDR3 is 11 residues. Germline lookup yields CDR1 MDHEN and CDR2 SYDVKM. The CDR3 sequence: CASSFAEKLFF. Written as DNA, the CDR3 is TGTGCCAGCAGTTTTGCCGAAAAACTGTTTTTT. The variable domain in full, with the rest retrieved from reference TRBV28 and TRBJ1-4, is DVKVTQSSRYLVKRTGEKVFLECVQDMDHENMFWYRQDPGLGLRLIYFSYDVKMKEKGDIPEGYSVSREKKERFSLILESASTNQTSMYLCASSFAEKLFFGSGTQLSVL.